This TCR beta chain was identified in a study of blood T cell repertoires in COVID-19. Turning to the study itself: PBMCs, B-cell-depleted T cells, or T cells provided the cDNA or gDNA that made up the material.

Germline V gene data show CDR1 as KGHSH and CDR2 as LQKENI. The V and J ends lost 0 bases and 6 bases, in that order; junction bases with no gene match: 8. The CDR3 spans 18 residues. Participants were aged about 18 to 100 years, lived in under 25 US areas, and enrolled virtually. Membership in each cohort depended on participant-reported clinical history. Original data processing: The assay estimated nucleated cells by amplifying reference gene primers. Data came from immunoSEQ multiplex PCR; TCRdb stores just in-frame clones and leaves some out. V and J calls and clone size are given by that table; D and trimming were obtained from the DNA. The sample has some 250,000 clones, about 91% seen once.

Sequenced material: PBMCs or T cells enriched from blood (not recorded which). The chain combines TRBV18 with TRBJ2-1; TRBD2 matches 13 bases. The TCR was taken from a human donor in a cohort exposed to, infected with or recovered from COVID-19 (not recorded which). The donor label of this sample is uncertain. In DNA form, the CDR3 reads TGTGCCAGCTCACCACCGCCCGGACTAGCGGGGGCTTTCAATGAGCAGTTCTTC. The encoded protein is CASSPPPGLAGAFNEQFF. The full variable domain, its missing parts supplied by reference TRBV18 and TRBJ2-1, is NAGVMQNPRHLVRRRGQEARLRCSPMKGHSHVYWYRQLPEEGLKFMVYLQKENIIDESGMPKERFSAEFPKEGPSILRIQQVVRGDSAAYFCASSPPPGLAGAFNEQFFGPGTRLTVL.